This T cell receptor beta chain comes out of a study of identical twins. TCRdb independently ran MiXCR on the 5' RACE reads; one entry per CDR3 protein. The table lists approximately 220,000 distinct CDR3 sequences, less than 10% of them singletons. This clonotype was counted between two and nine times. Between the trimmed V and J ends, which lost 4 bases and 5 bases, there was a span of 15 bases. CDR1 is SGHRS, CDR2 YFSETQ, per germline. CDR3 length: 14 amino acids. The receptor was isolated from a woman younger than 35 in good health. Sequenced input: memory (CD45RO+) T cells sorted from blood. This chain joins TRBV5-1 and TRBJ2-5; D is perhaps TRBD2 (5 bases). CDR3 in DNA: TGCGCCAGCAGCCCCCGGGGAGCCGGGGAGACCCAGTACTTC. Protein: CASSPRGAGETQYF.